A single sample is the source of the 32 T cell receptor beta chains below, sequenced in a study of OX40 agonist ivuxolimab in advanced cancers. The data were produced by immunoSEQ multiplex PCR, yet TCRdb's version contains in-frame clones alone and is incomplete. The profile shows around 30,000 clones, over 75% of them singletons. This specimen consisted of CD4+ or CD8+ T cells sorted from blood, obtained in a trial of the OX40 agonist ivuxolimab. Receptor source: an adult with an advanced solid tumor such as melanoma, head and neck, liver or kidney cancer.

The chain combines TRBV7-9 with TRBJ2-7; D not certain. The CDR3 has 14 residues. Germline CDR1 is SEHNR and CDR2 is FQNEAQ (reference sequence). V lost 0 bases and J lost 5, with 11 bases in between. In DNA form, the CDR3 reads TGTGCCAGCAGCTTAGCCCTGACGAGGCACGAGCAGTACTTC. Translated, it gives CASSLALTRHEQYF. Together with reference TRBV7-9 and TRBJ2-7, the CDR3 gives the full variable domain: DTGVSQNPRHKITKRGQNVTFRCDPISEHNRLYWYRQTLGQGPEFLTYFQNEAQLEKSRLLSDRFSAERPKGSFSTLEIQRTEQGDSAMYLCASSLALTRHEQYFGPGTRLTVT.

The chain has TRBV18 and TRBJ2-4, with 7 bases matching TRBD2. The CDR3 contains 13 residues. The V segment lost 8 bases and the J segment 5 bases; nucleotides outside the gene matches: 6. Germline V gene data show CDR1 as KGHSH and CDR2 as LQKENI. CDR3 loop: CASRTSWENIQYF. CDR3 nucleotide sequence: TGTGCCAGCCGGACTAGTTGGGAAAACATTCAGTACTTC. Based on the CDR3 plus reference TRBV18 and TRBJ2-4, the full variable domain is NAGVMQNPRHLVRRRGQEARLRCSPMKGHSHVYWYRQLPEEGLKFMVYLQKENIIDESGMPKERFSAEFPKEGPSILRIQQVVRGDSAAYFCASRTSWENIQYFGAGTRLSVL.

This clone was seen only a few times. This sequence joins TRBV9 and TRBJ2-2; D is ambiguous. Germline assignment: CDR1 SGDLS and CDR2 YYNGEE. This CDR3 region has 12 residues. Trimming took 4 bases from V and 1 from J, leaving 2 bases between them. DNA for the CDR3: TGTGCCAGCAGCTTGAACACCGGGGAGCTGTTTTTT. It translates to CASSLNTGELFF.

CDR3 sequence: CASSLANAAYEQYF. CDR3 nucleotides: TGTGCCAGCAGTTTAGCAAATGCGGCTTACGAGCAGTACTTC. This chain links TRBV28 with TRBJ2-7; D ambiguous. V lost 2 bases to trimming and J lost 4 bases, with 12 bases between them. The CDR3 is made up of 14 amino acids. Germline CDR1 MDHEN, CDR2 SYDVKM.

This clone was recorded only once. The V gene is TRBV7-2, the J gene TRBJ2-7; D unresolved. The CDR3 has 15 residues. Looked up from germline, CDR1 is SGHTA and CDR2 is FQGNSA. V lost 2 bases and J lost 1, with 12 bases in between. The CDR3 here is CASSLPRAVSYEQYF. In nucleotides, the CDR3 is TGTGCCAGCAGCTTACCACGGGCCGTATCCTACGAGCAGTACTTC.

The genes are TRBV4-1 and TRBJ2-1; 9 bases align to TRBD2. V was clipped by 1 base and J by 9 bases; unmatched bases: 10. This CDR3 spans 16 amino acids. CDR1 and CDR2 from the germline V gene are MGHRA and YSYEKL. The CDR3 protein is CASSQGASGIFGEQFF. CDR3 DNA sequence: TGCGCCAGCAGCCAAGGGGCTAGCGGGATATTTGGTGAGCAGTTCTTC.

This clone came up a few times. The rearrangement joins TRBV5-4 to TRBJ1-1; tentatively, D is TRBD1 (5 bases). V lost 0 bases, J lost 3 bases, and 18 bases lay in between. Germline V gene lookup returns CDR1 SGHNT and CDR2 YYREEE (reference sequence). The CDR3 totals 17 residues. As DNA, the CDR3 is TGTGCCAGCAGCTTGGGGGGAAATGGACACCCCGACACTGAAGCTTTCTTT. This codes for CASSLGGNGHPDTEAFF.

By its share, this clone is medium-sized. The chain uses TRBV25-1 and TRBJ2-1; unclear D gene. The germline V and J ends were trimmed by 4 bases and 2 bases, with 6 bases remaining between them. The CDR3 extends over 13 amino acids. Germline V CDR1 and CDR2: MGHDK, SYGVNS. CDR3 bases: TGTGCCAGCAGTGCTAGGCCCTACAATGAGCAGTTCTTC. Protein sequence: CASSARPYNEQFF.

The chain employs TRBV2 and TRBJ2-1; 10 bases fit TRBD2. The CDR3 covers 16 residues. J lost 8 bases, V lost 3 bases, and 10 bases had no gene match. Looked up from germline, CDR1 is SNHLY and CDR2 is FYNNEI. In DNA, the CDR3 is TGTGCCAGCAGTGAGGAAAGCGGGAGGGCTTCCCATGAGCAGTTCTTC. Translation gives CASSEESGRASHEQFF.

The rearrangement uses TRBV7-9 and TRBJ2-7; D ambiguous. Per the germline V gene, CDR1 is SEHNR and CDR2 is FQNEAQ (reference sequence). Trimming shortened V by 2 bases and J by 7 bases, and 12 bases separated the two germline ends. The CDR3 runs to 13 residues. The CDR3 region has the DNA TGTGCCAGCAGCTTAATTTCGGGCCAAGAGCAGTACTTC. It yields the protein CASSLISGQEQYF.

J is TRBJ2-5 and V is TRBV6-6, with 12 bases matching TRBD2. Germline values: CDR1 MNHNY, CDR2 SVGAGI (reference sequence). The J segment lost 2 bases and the V segment lost 7 bases, leaving 8 bases of the junction unmatched. CDR3 size: 16 residues. The CDR3 reads CASTNGGLAGQETQYF. DNA of the CDR3: TGTGCCAGCACCAATGGGGGACTAGCGGGTCAAGAGACCCAGTACTTC.

The chain is built from TRBV4-1 and TRBJ2-7; possible D gene TRBD2, 6 bases. V was cut by 0 bases and J by 3 bases, with 12 bases left in between. This CDR3 comprises 15 residues. Germline assignment: CDR1 MGHRA and CDR2 YSYEKL. CDR3: CASSQETGLFYEQYF. The DNA of the CDR3 is TGCGCCAGCAGCCAAGAAACGGGACTGTTCTACGAGCAGTACTTC.

The rearrangement uses TRBV10-1 and TRBJ2-3; the D is unclear. The V end was cut by 8 bases, the J end by 0 bases, with 9 bases between. Germline CDR1 is WNHNN and CDR2 is SYGVQD (reference sequence). This CDR3 is 13 amino acids long. The CDR3 loop reads CASSGSSTDTQYF. The DNA for the CDR3 is TGCGCCAGCTCGGGCTCTAGCACAGATACGCAGTATTTT.

V and J are TRBV4-1 and TRBJ2-3, with D perhaps given as TRBD1 or TRBD2 (6 bases each). CDR1 and CDR2 from the germline V gene are MGHRA and YSYEKL. Between the trimmed V and J ends, which lost 5 bases and 8 bases, there was a span of 20 bases. This CDR3 has 15 amino acids. The CDR3 sequence: CASSDRGQGVGTQYF. The CDR3 nucleotides read TGCGCCAGCAGCGACCGGGGGCAGGGTGTAGGTACGCAGTATTTT.

There are a few counts of this clone. This chain joins TRBV7-9 and TRBJ2-7, with D possibly matching TRBD2 (5 bases). The ends were cut back, 11 bases at V and 4 bases at J, with 15 bases in the middle. The CDR3 contains 12 residues. The germline V gene has CDR1 SEHNR and CDR2 FQNEAQ (reference sequence). This chain's CDR3 is CAGAGRGYEQYF. The CDR3 DNA reads as TGTGCCGGTGCTGGGAGAGGATACGAGCAGTACTTC.

The V and J genes are TRBV10-1 and TRBJ2-3; D gene unclear. The CDR3 is 14 amino acids. CDR1 WNHNN and CDR2 SYGVQD come from the germline V gene (reference sequence). Trimming removed 4 bases from V and 2 bases from J, with 10 bases in between. The DNA of the CDR3 is TGCGCCAGCAGTGGCCCTTTCTCCACAGATACGCAGTATTTT. Its protein product is CASSGPFSTDTQYF.

This chain uses TRBV11-2 with TRBJ2-5; D gene unclear. V was trimmed by 1 base and J by 1 base, leaving 1 base between them. CDR3 length: 12 amino acids. Germline CDR1 reads SGHAT; CDR2 reads FQNNGV. CDR3 region: CASSLAQETQYF. In nucleotides, the CDR3 is TGTGCCAGCAGCTTAGCCCAAGAGACCCAGTACTTC.

The chain recombines TRBV27 with TRBJ1-2, with D possibly matching TRBD1 (6 bases). The V end was cut by 6 bases, the J end by 1 base, with 12 bases between. Germline V gives CDR1 MNHEY, CDR2 SMNVEV (reference sequence). This CDR3 region has 14 residues. The CDR3 here is CASRPLQGNYGYTF. For the CDR3, the DNA is TGTGCCAGCAGACCACTACAGGGTAACTATGGCTACACCTTC.

The genes are TRBV4-1 and TRBJ2-7; 12 nucleotides align to TRBD1. CDR1 is MGHRA and CDR2 is YSYEKL in the germline V gene. The CDR3 is made up of 15 amino acids. After removal of 4 bases from V and 5 bases from J, the junction contained 6 bases not matched to a gene. The CDR3 protein is CASSLGTGGRNEQYF. In DNA form, the CDR3 reads TGCGCCAGCAGCCTCGGGACAGGGGGCAGGAACGAGCAGTACTTC.

The chain uses TRBV19 and TRBJ2-5, with D unclear. CDR1 and CDR2 (germline): LNHDA, SQIVND (reference sequence). V shed 7 bases and J shed 4 bases, with 16 bases lying between them. The CDR3 length is 14 residues. This CDR3 reads CASTPYASGETQYF. The CDR3 DNA reads as TGTGCCAGTACCCCGTATGCCAGTGGAGAGACCCAGTACTTC.

The chain couples TRBV6-5 to TRBJ1-3; no definite D call. In germline, CDR1 is MNHEY, CDR2 SVGAGI. The CDR3 has 15 amino acids. Trimming took 2 bases from V and 0 from J, leaving 8 bases between them. The CDR3 sequence is CASSYGRSSGNTIYF. CDR3 in DNA: TGTGCCAGCAGTTACGGTCGGAGCTCTGGAAACACCATATATTTT.

This chain connects TRBV9 to TRBJ2-3; 9 positions match TRBD2. Losses at the gene ends were 0 bases for V and 6 bases for J; bases not matched to a gene: 11. Germline V gene lookup returns CDR1 SGDLS and CDR2 YYNGEE. This CDR3 region has 17 residues. Written as DNA, the CDR3 is TGTGCCAGCAGCGTAGACGATGGCGGGAGGGTAGGTGATACGCAGTATTTT. This gives the protein CASSVDDGGRVGDTQYF.

V and J are TRBV15 and TRBJ2-5; unclear D gene. The J call may not be correct, given that the DNA end is closer to TRBJ2-7. This CDR3 has 13 amino acids. Per germline, CDR1 LNHNV and CDR2 YYDKDF (reference sequence). DNA of the CDR3: TGTGCCACCAGCAGAGAAAGGGCCTACGAGCAGTACTTC. Its protein product is CATSRERAYEQYF.

This rearrangement joins TRBV25-1 to TRBJ2-7; D not certain. The CDR3 length is 15 residues. Trimming pared 3 bases from V and 3 bases from J, leaving 15 bases between. Germline lookup yields CDR1 MGHDK and CDR2 SYGVNS. The CDR3: CASSDERQFIYEQYF. The DNA for the CDR3 is TGTGCCAGCAGTGACGAGCGACAATTTATCTACGAGCAGTACTTC.

The chain couples TRBV14 to TRBJ2-1; D may be TRBD1 or TRBD2 (5 bases each). Germline V gene data show CDR1 as SGHDN and CDR2 as FVKESK. The V end was cut by 4 bases, the J end by 5 bases, with 15 bases between. This CDR3 comprises 15 residues. The CDR3 protein is CASSRPAGTNNEQFF. CDR3 bases: TGTGCCAGCAGCCGCCCAGCCGGGACCAACAATGAGCAGTTCTTC.

The CDR3 loop reads CASSAGSNEQFF. CDR3 nucleotide sequence: TGTGCCAGCAGCGCCGGCTCGAATGAGCAGTTCTTC. The genes are TRBV9 and TRBJ2-1; D remains unclear. Trimming pared 3 bases from V and 7 bases from J, leaving 8 bases between. The CDR3 totals 12 residues. Germline-derived CDR1 and CDR2 are SGDLS and YYNGEE.

This chain joins TRBV9 and TRBJ2-2; D perhaps matches TRBD2 (6 bases). Trimming stripped 0 bases from V and 5 bases from J, with 11 bases between. The CDR3 consists of 15 residues. Per the germline V gene, CDR1 is SGDLS and CDR2 is YYNGEE. The CDR3, as DNA: TGTGCCAGCAGCGTAGATGCAGCGGGTACCGGGGAGCTGTTTTTT. Protein product: CASSVDAAGTGELFF.

The V and J genes are TRBV11-2 and TRBJ2-1; D call uncertain. Germline V gene data show CDR1 as SGHAT and CDR2 as FQNNGV. The CDR3 totals 15 residues. Trimming left V 3 bases short and J 0 bases short, with 9 bases between. The CDR3 nucleotides read TGTGCCAGCAGCTTGTATACGAGCTCCTACAATGAGCAGTTCTTC. It codes for CASSLYTSSYNEQFF.

The CDR3 loop reads CASSMGLGETASPSGNTIYF. As DNA, the CDR3 is TGTGCCAGTAGTATGGGTCTCGGGGAGACAGCGAGTCCCTCTGGAAACACCATATATTTT. The chain couples TRBV19 to TRBJ1-3, with a weak D call TRBD1 (5 bases). CDR1 and CDR2 (germline): LNHDA, SQIVND (reference sequence). The CDR3 covers 20 residues. Trimming left V 3 bases short and J 0 bases short, with 24 bases between.

V usage is TRBV5-6 and J usage is TRBJ1-3, with D possibly matching TRBD1 (5 bases). Germline V gene sequence: CDR1 SGHDT, CDR2 YYEEEE. V lost 0 bases and J 7 bases, leaving 17 bases between the germline ends. The CDR3 consists of 16 residues. CDR3 DNA sequence: TGTGCCAGCAGCTTGGTCCCCGGGACCGGTCGGAACACCATATATTTT. Its translation: CASSLVPGTGRNTIYF.

This chain links TRBV2 with TRBJ2-7, with 10 bases aligning to TRBD1. The CDR3 extends over 14 amino acids. Per germline, CDR1 SNHLY and CDR2 FYNNEI. The V segment lost 6 bases and the J segment 4 bases; nucleotides outside the gene matches: 6. In nucleotides, the CDR3 is TGTGCCAGCAGGCAGACAGGGGGCCAGTACGAGCAGTACTTC. This translates into CASRQTGGQYEQYF.

The chain couples TRBV19 to TRBJ2-4, with 7 bases aligning to TRBD2. The CDR3 covers 14 residues. Germline V lookup: CDR1 LNHDA, CDR2 SQIVND (reference sequence). Losses at the gene ends were 8 bases for V and 5 bases for J; bases not matched to a gene: 9. CDR3 DNA sequence: TGTGCCAGTGCCCCGGGCGGGAGTCAAAACATTCAGTACTTC. Translation gives CASAPGGSQNIQYF.